This TCR beta chain was recovered during a study of a mutant IDH1 vaccine in newly diagnosed glioma. This clone was counted a few times. Antigen: not known. This sample's time point: week 35, safety follow-up. A single vaccine dose contained 300 ug of mutant IDH1 20-mer peptide, and topical imiquimod was used with it. Vaccination of patients was performed eight times, in weeks 1, 3, 5, 7, 11, 15, 19 and 23. Patients carried new grade 3 or 4 IDH1-mutant astrocytomas lacking nuclear ATRX. The V gene lost 3 bases and the J gene lost 0 bases, with 6 bases spanning the gap. CDR1 is GTSNPN, CDR2 SVGIG, per germline (reference sequence). The CDR3 sequence is 13 residues long. Repertoires were generated with immunoSEQ multiplex PCR, while TCRdb's copy carries only in-frame clones and drops some. The table shows 55,000 to 65,000 clones, with less than 90% occurring only once.

The chain uses TRBV30 and TRBJ1-5; TRBD1 is a possible D gene (5 bases). Sequenced material: PBMCs, taken from a glioma patient whose treatment included an IDH1 peptide vaccine. This clonotype originated in a man between 25 and 39 years old with glioma. CDR3 amino acids: CAWRQDSNQPQHF. The CDR3 DNA is TGTGCCTGGAGACAGGATAGCAATCAGCCCCAGCATTTT.